The 4 T cell receptor beta chains in this list originate from one sample, sequenced in a study of neurological immune-mediated disorders. Regarding time point: technical triplicate 3. TCRdb fed the 5' RACE reads into MiXCR, producing one record per CDR3 protein. The sample holds tens of thousands of distinct CDR3 sequences; approximately 21% are singletons and the top ten take more than 4%. Material: PBMCs. The receptors derive from a man aged 55-75 years with HTLV-1-associated myelopathy (HAM/TSP).

This clonotype was seen ten or more times. The chain uses TRBV5-5 and TRBJ2-7, with no clear D. Trimming shortened V by 2 bases and J by 0 bases, and 9 bases separated the two germline ends. Germline V gene sequence: CDR1 SGHKS, CDR2 YYEKEE (reference sequence). The CDR3 runs to 14 residues. The DNA of the CDR3 is TGTGCCAGCAGCTTAGCGCGATACTCCTACGAGCAGTACTTC. This codes for CASSLARYSYEQYF. The complete variable domain, with remaining parts taken from reference TRBV5-5 and TRBJ2-7, reads DAGVTQSPTHLIKTRGQQVTLRCSPISGHKSVSWYQQVLGQGPQFIFQYYEKEERGRGNFPDRFSARQFPNYSSELNVNALLLGDSALYLCASSLARYSYEQYFGPGTRLTVT.

This clonotype was found many times. This CDR3 is CASSLSGGEGADTQYF. CDR3 DNA: TGCGCCAGCAGCCTTAGCGGCGGGGAGGGAGCAGATACGCAGTATTTT. This rearrangement joins TRBV4-1 to TRBJ2-3, with 7 positions matching TRBD2. V gave up 4 bases and J gave up 4 bases; unmatched junction bases: 11. CDR1 and CDR2 from the germline V gene are MGHRA and YSYEKL. CDR3 size: 16 residues.

This clonotype was seen many times. The CDR3 DNA follows: TGCAGCGTTGATGTTACAGGGGGCGGGGAGACCCAGTACTTC. Residues: CSVDVTGGGETQYF. This rearrangement joins TRBV29-1 to TRBJ2-5; 9 positions match TRBD1. V lost 3 bases and J lost 5; bases outside the gene matches: 7. Per the germline V gene, CDR1 is SQVTM and CDR2 is ANQGSEA. This CDR3 comprises 14 residues.

This clonotype was seen at least ten times. The chain has TRBV6-6 and TRBJ2-2; D call uncertain. The CDR3 is made up of 13 amino acids. V gave up 7 bases and J gave up 7 bases, with 13 bases separating them. Germline V lookup: CDR1 MNHNY, CDR2 SVGAGI (reference sequence). The DNA for the CDR3 is TGTGCCAGCACTCCCGGCGGTGGCGGGGAGCTGTTTTTT. This translates into CASTPGGGGELFF.